This T cell receptor beta chain was captured in a study of blood T cells in healthy people across ages. Germline lookup yields CDR1 KGHSH and CDR2 LQKENI. Trimming cost V 3 bases and J 5 bases, with 19 bases left between them. CDR3 length: 16 residues. Together with a sample-barcoded 5' primer, a J-beta primer mix was included in a second PCR lasting roughly 6 to 12 cycles. Via MiXCR, TCRdb re-called the 5' RACE reads, giving one row per CDR3 protein. The sample gives around 1,500,000 distinct CDR3 sequences, roughly 40% of which show up once; around 8% is in the top ten. Each donor supplied around 9.9 milliliters of peripheral blood. Study-level points and caveats: The study found TCR beta diversity correlated strongly with naive T cell percentage. Aged donors had fewer naive CD4+ cells and lower diversity than long-lived donors.

Points on this clonotype: Its specificity is not known.

The chain links TRBV18 to TRBJ1-2; no firm D call. Sequencing input: blood. This clonotype was obtained from a young woman in good health. This chain's CDR3 is CASSPLLSRTEYGYTF. CDR3 sequence (DNA): TGTGCCAGCTCACCTCTCCTTTCCCGGACGGAGTATGGCTACACCTTC.